Reported below is one T cell receptor beta chain. This sample is drawn from a study of blood T cell repertoires in COVID-19. Study-wide context: Spain, Italy and the United States supplied samples that represented acute and convalescent COVID-19. T cells, B-cell-depleted T cells, or PBMCs supplied cDNA or gDNA.

The germline V and J ends were trimmed by 2 bases and 10 bases, with 15 bases remaining between them. The CDR3 has 14 residues. Germline V CDR1 and CDR2: SGHAT, FQNNGV. Participants were aged about 18 to 89 years from around 25 US areas. The method was immunoSEQ multiplex PCR; TCRdb's version includes in-frame clones alone and lacks a portion of them. The sample carries 280,000 or so clones, 90% recorded once. The source material was PBMCs or T cells enriched from blood (not recorded which). The chain is built from TRBV11-2 and TRBJ2-1; a weak D match, TRBD1 (5 bases). This sequence was found in a woman aged 18-30 years with acute COVID-19. CDR3 DNA sequence: TGTGCCAGCAGCTTAAGCCTGCCAGGGCGGGAGCAGTTCTTC. It yields the protein CASSLSLPGREQFF.